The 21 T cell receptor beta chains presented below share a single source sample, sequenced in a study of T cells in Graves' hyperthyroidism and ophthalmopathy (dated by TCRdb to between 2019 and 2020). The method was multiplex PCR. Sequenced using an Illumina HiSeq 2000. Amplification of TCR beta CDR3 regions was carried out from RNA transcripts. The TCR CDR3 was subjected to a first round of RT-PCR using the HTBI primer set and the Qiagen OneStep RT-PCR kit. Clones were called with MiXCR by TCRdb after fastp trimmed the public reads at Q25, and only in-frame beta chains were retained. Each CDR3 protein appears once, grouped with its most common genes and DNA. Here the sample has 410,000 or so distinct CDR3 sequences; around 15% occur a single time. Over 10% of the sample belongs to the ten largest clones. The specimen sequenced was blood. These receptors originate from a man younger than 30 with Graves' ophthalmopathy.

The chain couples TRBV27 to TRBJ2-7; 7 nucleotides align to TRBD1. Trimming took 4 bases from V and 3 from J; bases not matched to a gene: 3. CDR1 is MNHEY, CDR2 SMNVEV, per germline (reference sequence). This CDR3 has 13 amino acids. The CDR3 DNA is TGTGCCAGCAGTTACGGACAGGTCTACGAGCAGTACTTC. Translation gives CASSYGQVYEQYF.

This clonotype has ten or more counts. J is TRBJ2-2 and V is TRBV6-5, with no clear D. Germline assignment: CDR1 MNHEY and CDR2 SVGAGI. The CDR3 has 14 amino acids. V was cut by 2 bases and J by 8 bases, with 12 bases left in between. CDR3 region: CASSYTWVSGELFF. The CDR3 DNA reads TGTGCCAGCAGTTACACCTGGGTTTCGGGGGAGCTGTTTTTT.

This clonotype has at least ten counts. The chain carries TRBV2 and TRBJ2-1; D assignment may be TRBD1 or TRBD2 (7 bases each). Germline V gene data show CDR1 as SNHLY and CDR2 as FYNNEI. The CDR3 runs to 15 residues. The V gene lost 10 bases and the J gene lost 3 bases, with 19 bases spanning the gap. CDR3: CATRGGGPYYNEQFF. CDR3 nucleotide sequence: TGTGCCACCAGGGGGGGTGGACCATACTACAATGAGCAGTTCTTC.

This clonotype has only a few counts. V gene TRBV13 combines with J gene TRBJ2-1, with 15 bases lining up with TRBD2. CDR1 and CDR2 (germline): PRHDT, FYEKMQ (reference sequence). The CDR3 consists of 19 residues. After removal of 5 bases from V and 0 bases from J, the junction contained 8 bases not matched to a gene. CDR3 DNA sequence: TGTGCCAGCAGCCCCCTGGGGACTAGCGGGAGGAGCTCCTACAATGAGCAGTTCTTC. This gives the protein CASSPLGTSGRSSYNEQFF.

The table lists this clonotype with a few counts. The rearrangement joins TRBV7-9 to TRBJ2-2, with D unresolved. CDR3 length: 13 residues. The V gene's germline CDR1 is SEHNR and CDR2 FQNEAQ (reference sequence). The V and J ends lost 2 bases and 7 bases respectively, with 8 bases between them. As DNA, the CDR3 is TGTGCCAGCAGCTTATACGGCAGCGGGGAGCTGTTTTTT. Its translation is CASSLYGSGELFF.

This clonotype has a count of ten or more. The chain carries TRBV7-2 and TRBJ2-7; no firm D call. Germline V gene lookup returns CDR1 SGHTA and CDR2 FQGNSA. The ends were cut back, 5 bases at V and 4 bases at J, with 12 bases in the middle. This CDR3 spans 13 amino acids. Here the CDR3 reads CASSPAHFYEQYF. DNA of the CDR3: TGTGCCAGCAGCCCAGCCCACTTTTACGAGCAGTACTTC. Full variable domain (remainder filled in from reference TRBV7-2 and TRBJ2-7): GAGVSQSPSNKVTEKGKDVELRCDPISGHTALYWYRQSLGQGLEFLIYFQGNSAPDKSGLPSDRFSAERTGGSVSTLTIQRTQQEDSAVYLCASSPAHFYEQYFGPGTRLTVT.

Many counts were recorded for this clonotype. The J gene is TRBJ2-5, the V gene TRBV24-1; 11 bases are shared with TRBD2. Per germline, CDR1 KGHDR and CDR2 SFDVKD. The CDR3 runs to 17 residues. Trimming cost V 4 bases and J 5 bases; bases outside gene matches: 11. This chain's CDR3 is CATSEKRLAGWKETQYF. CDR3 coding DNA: TGTGCCACCAGTGAGAAGAGACTAGCGGGGTGGAAGGAGACCCAGTACTTC.

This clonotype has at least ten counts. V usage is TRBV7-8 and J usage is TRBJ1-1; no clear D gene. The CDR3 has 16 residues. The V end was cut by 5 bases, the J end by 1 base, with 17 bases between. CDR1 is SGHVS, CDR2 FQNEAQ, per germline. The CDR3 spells CASSDSRVSPNTEAFF. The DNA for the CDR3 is TGTGCCAGCAGCGACTCCCGAGTCAGCCCGAACACTGAAGCTTTCTTT.

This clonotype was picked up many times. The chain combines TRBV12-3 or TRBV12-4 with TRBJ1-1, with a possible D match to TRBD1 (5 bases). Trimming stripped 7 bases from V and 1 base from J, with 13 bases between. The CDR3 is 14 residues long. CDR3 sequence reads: CASKMGLSNTEAFF. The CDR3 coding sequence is TGTGCCAGCAAGATGGGACTCTCGAACACTGAAGCTTTCTTT.

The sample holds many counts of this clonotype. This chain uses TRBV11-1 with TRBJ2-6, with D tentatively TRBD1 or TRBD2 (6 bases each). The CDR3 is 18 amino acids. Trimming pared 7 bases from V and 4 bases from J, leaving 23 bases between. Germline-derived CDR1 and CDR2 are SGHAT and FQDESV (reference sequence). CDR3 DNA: TGTGCCAGCACCGGACAACCCCCGGGGGCAGGAGGGGCCAACGTCCTGACTTTC. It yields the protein CASTGQPPGAGGANVLTF.

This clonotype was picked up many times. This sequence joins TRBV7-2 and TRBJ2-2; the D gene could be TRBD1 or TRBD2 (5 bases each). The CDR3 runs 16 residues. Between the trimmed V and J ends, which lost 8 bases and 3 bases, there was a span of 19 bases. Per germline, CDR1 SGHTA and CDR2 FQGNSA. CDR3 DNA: TGTGCCAGCCGAAGTAACCCGGGACCTTACACCGGGGAGCTGTTTTTT. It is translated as CASRSNPGPYTGELFF.

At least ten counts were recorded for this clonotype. The CDR3 loop reads CASSGGALASSTQYF. CDR3 sequence (DNA): TGTGCCAGCAGTGGGGGGGCCCTAGCTTCGAGTACGCAGTATTTT. The chain uses TRBV2 and TRBJ2-3, with D perhaps given as TRBD1 or TRBD2 (6 bases each). CDR3 length: 15 residues. The V gene's germline CDR1 is SNHLY and CDR2 FYNNEI. Trimming left V 4 bases short and J 8 bases short, with 19 bases between.

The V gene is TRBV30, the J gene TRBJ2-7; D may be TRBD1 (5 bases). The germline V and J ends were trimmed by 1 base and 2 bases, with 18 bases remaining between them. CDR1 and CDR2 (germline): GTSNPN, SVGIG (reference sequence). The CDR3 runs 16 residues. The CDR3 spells CAWSGGGQKSTYEQYF. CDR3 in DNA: TGTGCCTGGAGTGGGGGCGGTCAAAAGAGCACCTACGAGCAGTACTTC.

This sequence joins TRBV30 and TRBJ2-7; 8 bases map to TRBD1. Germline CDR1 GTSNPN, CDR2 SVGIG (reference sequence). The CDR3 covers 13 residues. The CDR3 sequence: CALRQGYSYEQYF. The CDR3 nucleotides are TGTGCTCTTAGACAGGGGTACTCCTACGAGCAGTACTTC.

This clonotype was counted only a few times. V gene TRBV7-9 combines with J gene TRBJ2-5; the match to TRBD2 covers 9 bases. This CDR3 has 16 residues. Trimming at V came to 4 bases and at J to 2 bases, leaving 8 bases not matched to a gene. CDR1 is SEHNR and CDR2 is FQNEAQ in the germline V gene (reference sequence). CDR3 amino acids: CASSSIAGDGQETQYF. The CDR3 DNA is TGTGCCAGCAGCTCCATAGCGGGAGATGGGCAAGAGACCCAGTACTTC.

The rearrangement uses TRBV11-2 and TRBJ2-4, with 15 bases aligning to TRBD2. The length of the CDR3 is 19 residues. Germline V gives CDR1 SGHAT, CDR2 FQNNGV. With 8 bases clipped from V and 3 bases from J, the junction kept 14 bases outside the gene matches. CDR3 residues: CASSGLAGGKVMDKNIQYF. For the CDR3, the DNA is TGTGCCAGCTCTGGACTAGCGGGAGGGAAGGTAATGGACAAAAACATTCAGTACTTC.

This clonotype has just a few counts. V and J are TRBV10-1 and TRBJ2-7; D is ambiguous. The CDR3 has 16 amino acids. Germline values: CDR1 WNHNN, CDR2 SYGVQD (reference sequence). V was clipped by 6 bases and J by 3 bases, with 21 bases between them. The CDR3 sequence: CASSPVLAENYYEQYF. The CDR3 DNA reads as TGCGCCAGCAGCCCCGTCCTGGCGGAGAACTACTACGAGCAGTACTTC.

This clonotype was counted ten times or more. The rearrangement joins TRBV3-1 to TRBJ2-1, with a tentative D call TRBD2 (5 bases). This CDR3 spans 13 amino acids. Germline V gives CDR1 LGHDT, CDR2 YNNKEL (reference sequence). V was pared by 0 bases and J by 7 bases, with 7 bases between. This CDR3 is CASSQEGANEQFF. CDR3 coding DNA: TGTGCCAGCAGCCAAGAGGGAGCTAATGAGCAGTTCTTC.

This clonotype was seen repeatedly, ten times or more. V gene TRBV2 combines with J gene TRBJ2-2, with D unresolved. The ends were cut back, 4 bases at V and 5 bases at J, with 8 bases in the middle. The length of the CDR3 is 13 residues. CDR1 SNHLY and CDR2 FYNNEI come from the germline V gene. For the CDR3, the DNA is TGTGCCAGCAGTGGTCTTGGGACCGGGGAGCTGTTTTTT. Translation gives CASSGLGTGELFF.

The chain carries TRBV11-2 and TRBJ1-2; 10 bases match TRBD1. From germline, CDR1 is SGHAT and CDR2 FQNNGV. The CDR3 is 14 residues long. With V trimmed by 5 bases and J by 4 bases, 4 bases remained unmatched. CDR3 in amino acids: CASSRQGASYGYTF. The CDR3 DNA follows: TGTGCCAGCAGCCGACAGGGGGCTTCCTATGGCTACACCTTC.

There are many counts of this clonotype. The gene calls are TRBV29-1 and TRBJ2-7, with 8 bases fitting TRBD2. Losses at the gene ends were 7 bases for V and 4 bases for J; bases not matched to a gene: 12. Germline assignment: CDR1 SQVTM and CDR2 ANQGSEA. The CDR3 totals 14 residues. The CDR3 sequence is CSAGRAGGIYEQYF. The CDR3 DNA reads TGCAGCGCCGGGAGGGCAGGTGGCATATACGAGCAGTACTTC.